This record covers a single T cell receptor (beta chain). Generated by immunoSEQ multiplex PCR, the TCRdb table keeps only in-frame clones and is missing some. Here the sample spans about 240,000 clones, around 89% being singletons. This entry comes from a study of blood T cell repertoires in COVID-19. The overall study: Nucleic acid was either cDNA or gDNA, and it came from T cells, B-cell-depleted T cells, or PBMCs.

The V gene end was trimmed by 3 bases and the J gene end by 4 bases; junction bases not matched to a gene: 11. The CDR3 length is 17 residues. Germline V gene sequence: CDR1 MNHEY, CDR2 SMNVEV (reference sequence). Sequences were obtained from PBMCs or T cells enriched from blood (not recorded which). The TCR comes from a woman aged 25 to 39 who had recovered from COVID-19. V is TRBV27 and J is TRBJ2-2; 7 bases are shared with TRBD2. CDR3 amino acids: CASSFFSASGLTGELFF. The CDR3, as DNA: TGTGCCAGCAGTTTTTTTTCGGCTAGCGGCCTCACCGGGGAGCTGTTTTTT.